The 11 T cell receptor beta chains below come from one sample, sequenced in a study of tissue T cells after allogeneic stem cell transplantation. The time point denotes: mouse harvest day 14 after allogeneic transplant. Each mouse received 10^7 T-cell-depleted marrow cells plus 10^6 splenic CD5+ T cells by tail vein. Libraries were prepared by immunoSEQ multiplex PCR; TCRdb keeps only in-frame clonotypes and omits some of them. This sample carries several thousand clones, about two fifths of them seen once, and the ten largest clones take roughly 23%. Sequencing was done on a sample of gut tissue. The receptors stem from a female BALB/c mouse given C57BL/6 T cells with graft-versus-host disease after an allogeneic hematopoietic cell transplant.

With respect to this clone: The listed genes are named as in mouse. The read falls 1 residue short of the CDR3 end, and the missing part is taken from the germline J gene. The gene calls are TRBV26 and TRBJ2-5; TRBD2 aligns across 11 bases. With 4 bases clipped from V and 3 bases from J, the junction kept 3 bases outside the gene matches. The CDR3 contains 15 residues. Germline V gene data show CDR1 as KGHPV and CDR2 as FQNQEV (reference sequence). CDR3 in amino acids: CASSRRLGGQDTQYF. CDR3 DNA (partial): TGTGCCAGCAGTCGACGACTGGGGGGGCAAGACACCCAGTAC.

On this clone itself: The gene names given are mouse names. The read ends 1 residue before the CDR3 terminus; that terminus is restored from the germline J gene. The chain uses TRBV4 and TRBJ1-1; possibly TRBD1 for D (6 bases). The CDR3 extends over 15 amino acids. V dropped 5 bases and J dropped 0 bases, with 13 bases sitting between them. Germline assignment: CDR1 LGHDT and CDR2 YNNKQL (reference sequence). The sequenced part of the CDR3 DNA is TGTGCCAGCAGCATACCGGGACATGCAAACACAGAAGTCTTC. The encoded protein is CASSIPGHANTEVF. The whole CDR3 sequence is CASSIPGHANTEVFF.

This clone has only a few counts. All gene names here are mouse names. The DNA ends 1 residue before the CDR3 does, and the rest of the CDR3 is filled in from the germline J gene. The gene calls are TRBV23 and TRBJ2-4; whether TRBD2, the table's D call, matches the DNA was not checked. Per the germline V gene, CDR1 is KGHTA and CDR2 is FQNQQP. CDR3 length equals 13 residues. The CDR3 sequence: CSSSQSGENTLYF. Partial CDR3 DNA: TGCTCCAGCAGTCAATCTGGGGAAAACACCTTGTAC.

This clone was seen only a few times. Here the gene names and germline are mouse. The read ends 1 residue shy of where the CDR3 ends; the end is completed using the germline J gene. The chain joins TRBV3 to TRBJ2-3, with TRBD2 identical over 10 bases. Germline V gene data show CDR1 as SNHLY and CDR2 as FYNGKV (reference sequence). V shed 3 bases and J 3 bases; nucleotides not matched to a gene: 9. This CDR3 has 17 residues. Partial CDR3 DNA: TGTGCCAGCAGCTTCTCTCTGGGGGGGCTGAGAGCAGAAACGCTGTAT. This codes for CASSFSLGGLRAETLY. The CDR3 as a whole reads CASSFSLGGLRAETLYF.

Concerning this clone itself: The gene names here belong to mouse. The missing CDR3 end, 1 residue past where the read stops, is filled in from the germline J gene. The chain joins TRBV26 to TRBJ2-5; D is ambiguous. The germline CDR1 and CDR2 sequences are KGHPV and FQNQEV (reference sequence). The CDR3 totals 15 residues. V was shortened by 0 bases and J by 2 bases, with 9 bases between the two germline ends. CDR3 sequence reads: CASSLSMQFQDTQYF. Incomplete CDR3 DNA: TGTGCCAGCAGTCTGTCGATGCAGTTCCAAGACACCCAGTAC.

By share, this clone counts as medium-sized. Any gene name here is a mouse gene name. The read terminates 1 residue ahead of where the CDR3 ends, so the germline J gene completes it. The genes are TRBV26 and TRBJ2-5; D call uncertain. Germline V gene sequence: CDR1 KGHPV, CDR2 FQNQEV (reference sequence). The CDR3 totals 13 residues. Trimming took off 4 bases at V and 1 base at J, with 6 bases between the two ends. The sequenced CDR3 bases are TGTGCCAGCAGTCGGCAAGACCAAGACACCCAGTAC. Amino acid sequence: CASSRQDQDTQY. In full, the CDR3 reads CASSRQDQDTQYF.

In the case of this clone: Gene names refer to mouse genes. CDR3 DNA (partial): TGCTCCAGCAGTCAAAAGGCGGGGATTTCCAACGAAAGATTATTT. Protein product: CSSSQKAGISNERLF. The whole CDR3 protein reads CSSSQKAGISNERLFF. This sequence joins TRBV23 and TRBJ1-4. With the read ending 1 residue before the CDR3 end, the germline J gene is used to fill in that end. Germline loops: CDR1 KGHTA, CDR2 FQNQQP. The CDR3 consists of 16 residues.

Comments on this clone: The genes and germline here are from mouse. The read terminates 1 residue ahead of where the CDR3 ends, so the germline J gene completes it. The V gene is TRBV16, the J gene TRBJ2-5; 10 nucleotides align to TRBD2. The trim removed 4 bases at V and 6 bases at J, leaving 4 bases unmatched. The CDR3 is 14 residues long. Germline V gene lookup returns CDR1 SGHSA and CDR2 FRNQAP. CDR3 protein: CASSSGGAGDTQYF. The DNA read from the CDR3 is TGTGCAAGCAGCTCTGGGGGGGCGGGGGACACCCAGTAC. The variable domain in full, completed from reference TRBV16 and TRBJ2-5, reads NAGVIQTPRHKVTGKGQEATLWCEPISGHSAVFWYRQTIVQGLEFLTYFRNQAPIDDSGMPKERFSAQMPNQSHSTLKIQSTQPQDSAVYLCASSSGGAGDTQYFGPGTRLLVL.

Regarding this clone: The listed genes are named as in mouse. The CDR3 goes on 1 residue after the read ends, and that part is filled in from the germline J gene. The chain joins TRBV3 to TRBJ2-4, with TRBD2 identical over 9 bases. The CDR3 has 14 residues. With V trimmed by 3 bases and J by 4 bases, 2 bases remained unmatched. Germline V gene sequence: CDR1 SNHLY, CDR2 FYNGKV (reference sequence). The CDR3 sequence: CASSFGTGKNTLYF. The DNA read from the CDR3 is TGTGCCAGCAGCTTCGGGACTGGGAAAAACACCTTGTAC.

This clone is categorized as medium-sized. Each gene name is a mouse one. The read ends 1 residue shy of where the CDR3 ends; the end is completed using the germline J gene. V is TRBV3 and J is TRBJ2-7, with 9 nucleotides matching TRBD2. Trimming at V came to 4 bases and at J to 4 bases, leaving 5 bases not matched to a gene. This CDR3 contains 14 residues. Germline V gene data show CDR1 as SNHLY and CDR2 as FYNGKV (reference sequence). Partial CDR3 DNA: TGTGCCAGCAGCTCGACTGGGGGACTATATGAACAGTAC. Translated, it gives CASSSTGGLYEQY. The full CDR3 protein reads CASSSTGGLYEQYF.

This clone is large. Any gene name here is a mouse gene name. Read data end 1 residue before the CDR3 end; the end is taken from the germline J gene. J is TRBJ2-7 and V is TRBV26; no clear D gene. This CDR3 has 11 amino acids. Germline CDR1 and CDR2: KGHPV and FQNQEV (reference sequence). V was cut by 1 base and J by 7 bases, with 5 bases left in between. The sequenced part of the CDR3 DNA is TGTGCCAGCAGTCTGTACGGGGAACAGTAC. It specifies CASSLYGEQY. In full, the CDR3 is CASSLYGEQYF. Variable domain in full (rest from reference TRBV26 and TRBJ2-7): NSKVIQTPRYLVKGQGQKAKMRCIPEKGHPVVFWYQQNKNNEFKFLINFQNQEVLQQIDMTEKRFSAECPSNSPCSLEIQSSEAGDSALYLCASSLYGEQYFGPGTRLTVL.